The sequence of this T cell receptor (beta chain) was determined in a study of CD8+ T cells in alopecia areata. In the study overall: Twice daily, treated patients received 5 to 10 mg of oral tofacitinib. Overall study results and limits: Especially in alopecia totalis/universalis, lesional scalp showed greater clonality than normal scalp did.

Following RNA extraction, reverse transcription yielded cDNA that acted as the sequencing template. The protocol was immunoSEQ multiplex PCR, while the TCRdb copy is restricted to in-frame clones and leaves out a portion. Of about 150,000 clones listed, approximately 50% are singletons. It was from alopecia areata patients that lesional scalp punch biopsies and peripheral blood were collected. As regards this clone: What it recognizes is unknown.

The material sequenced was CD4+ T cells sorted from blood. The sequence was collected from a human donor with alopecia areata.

Written as DNA, the CDR3 is TGTGCCAGCAGCGCACATTGGGGGGGAGGGTACCCCAATGAGCAGTTCTTC. Translated: CASSAHWGGGYPNEQFF. This chain connects TRBV11-2 to TRBJ2-1, with 7 bases matching TRBD2. The ends lost 5 bases at V and 6 bases at J; junction bases unmatched: 16. The CDR3 runs to 17 residues. In germline, CDR1 is SGHAT, CDR2 FQNNGV.